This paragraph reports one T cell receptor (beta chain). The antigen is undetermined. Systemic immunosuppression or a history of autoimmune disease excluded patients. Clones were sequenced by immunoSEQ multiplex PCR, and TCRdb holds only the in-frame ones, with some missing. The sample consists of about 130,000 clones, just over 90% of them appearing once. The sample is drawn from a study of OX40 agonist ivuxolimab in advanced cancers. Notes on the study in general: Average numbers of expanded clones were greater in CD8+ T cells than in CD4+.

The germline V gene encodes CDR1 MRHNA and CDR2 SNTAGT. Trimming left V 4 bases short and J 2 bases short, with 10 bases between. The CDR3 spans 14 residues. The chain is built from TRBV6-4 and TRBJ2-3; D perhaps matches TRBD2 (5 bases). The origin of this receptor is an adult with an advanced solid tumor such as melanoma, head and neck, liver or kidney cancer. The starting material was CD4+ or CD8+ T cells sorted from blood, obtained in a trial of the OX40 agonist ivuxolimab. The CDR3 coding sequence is TGTGCCAGCAGTGTGGACTTTGCCACAGATACGCAGTATTTT. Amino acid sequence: CASSVDFATDTQYF.